The clone carrying this T cell receptor (beta chain) was seen a few times. Its antigen remains unknown. The data derive from a study of T-cell memory formation after mild COVID-19. Study summary: Largely, TCR clusters stayed within a single donor.

The study, taken as a whole, reports: Researchers found some responding clones in pre-infection memory, a sign that cross-reactive memory joined.

In TCRdb, the 5' RACE reads were re-called with MiXCR into one record per CDR3 protein. The sample includes roughly 350,000 distinct CDR3 sequences, 21% of them seen just once. The CDR3 spans 14 residues. Germline values: CDR1 MNHEY, CDR2 SMNVEV (reference sequence). Trimming cost V 3 bases and J 7 bases, with 15 bases left between them. The sample consisted of PBMCs or a T cell subset sorted from them (not recorded which). The chain has TRBV27 and TRBJ1-2; maybe TRBD1 (5 bases). This receptor was obtained from an adult woman who had mild COVID-19 (a few samples of this study predate the infection). Cell type and time point are not known. The CDR3 reads CASSFGVGTSGYTF. CDR3 DNA: TGTGCCAGCAGTTTTGGGGTGGGGACTTCTGGCTACACCTTC.